These T cell receptor beta chains were read from a single sample in a study of T cell clonotyping in hematopoietic cell transplantation. Here immunoSEQ multiplex PCR was the method, and the copy in TCRdb shows in-frame clones only, minus some. The table has approximately 30,000 clones, 82% seen once. Sample: peripheral blood mononuclear cells, taken before stem cell transplant. The receptors shown here come from a man aged 35 to 55 with acute myeloid leukemia. Some clones in this sample may be carry-over from other donors' samples. CDR3s include the opening cysteine and the closing phenylalanine or tryptophan. The order of the fields is CDR3 length, V gene, J gene, CDR3 protein.

16,TRBV29-1,TRBJ2-1,CSVEFFRDPPYNEQFF
15,TRBV28,TRBJ2-5,CASRPLGGFEETQYF
18,TRBV5-6,TRBJ1-5,CASSLDRGRFYSNQPQHF
15,TRBV30,TRBJ2-1,CAWTRGGGNYNEQFF
14,TRBV10-1,TRBJ1-1,CASSPSRGNTEAFF
15,TRBV6-1,TRBJ2-6,CASSDWNTGANVLTF
15,TRBV2,TRBJ1-2,CASSVEGGYDYGYTF
16,TRBV11-2,TRBJ2-2,CASSLQQGTNTGELFF
13,TRBV9,TRBJ1-1,CASARGSNTEAFF
15,TRBV5-6,TRBJ2-7,CASSGAGTPSYEQYF
15,TRBV5-1,TRBJ2-2,CASSFEGARTGELFF
15,TRBV4-2,TRBJ1-6,CASSLEDRRIAPLHF
14,TRBV29-1,TRBJ1-4,CSVKKGTTNEKLFF
14,TRBV6-5,.,CASSYFGGQETQYF
16,TRBV9,TRBJ2-1,CASSPRDRVPYNEQFF
15,TRBV5-4,TRBJ1-2,CASSLQGEITYGYTF
16,TRBV6-1,TRBJ2-7,CASSESDRSFSYEQYF
14,TRBV4-1,TRBJ1-2,CASSQGVLQGGYTF
21,TRBV4-2,TRBJ2-3,CASSQVISLLAGGPEPDTQYF
18,TRBV6-1,TRBJ2-2,CASSEASYGSLNTGELFF
13,TRBV6-5,TRBJ1-5,CASRSTVNQPQHF
14,TRBV6-6,TRBJ1-1,CASSAGTGSTEAFF
15,TRBV11-3,TRBJ2-7,CASSISLDLKEQQYF
12,TRBV7-2,TRBJ1-1,CASSFQGGEAFF
15,TRBV19,TRBJ1-5,CASSIGTGSNQPQHF
16,TRBV7-9,TRBJ2-1,CASSPPPRQGGNEQFF